This TCR beta chain is from a study of OX40 agonist ivuxolimab in advanced cancers. This CDR3 is 16 amino acids long. In germline, CDR1 is SGHRS, CDR2 YFSETQ. Trimming at V came to 0 bases and at J to 7 bases, leaving 9 bases not matched to a gene. This table comes from immunoSEQ multiplex PCR, and its TCRdb copy is limited to in-frame clones, with some not included. Seen here are 15,000 to 20,000 clones, 80% to 90% observed once, and the top ten hold 62%. The receptor comes from an adult with an advanced solid tumor such as melanoma, head and neck, liver or kidney cancer. The sequences come from CD4+ or CD8+ T cells sorted from blood, collected in a trial of the OX40 agonist ivuxolimab. J is TRBJ2-1 and V is TRBV5-1, with 8 positions matching TRBD2. For the CDR3, the DNA is TGCGCCAGCAGCTTGGCGGCAGCGGGAGTGAGTAATGAGCAGTTCTTC. The encoded protein is CASSLAAAGVSNEQFF.